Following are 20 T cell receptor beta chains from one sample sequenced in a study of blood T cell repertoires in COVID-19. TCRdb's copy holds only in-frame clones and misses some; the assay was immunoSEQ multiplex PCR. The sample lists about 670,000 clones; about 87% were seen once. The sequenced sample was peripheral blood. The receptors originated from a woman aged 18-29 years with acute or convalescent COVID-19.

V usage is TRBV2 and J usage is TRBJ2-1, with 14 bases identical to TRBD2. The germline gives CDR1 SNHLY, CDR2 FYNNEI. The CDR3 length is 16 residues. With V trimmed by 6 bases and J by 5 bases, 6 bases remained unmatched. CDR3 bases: TGTGCCAGCAGCCCTGGGACTAGCGGGGGACACAATGAGCAGTTCTTC. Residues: CASSPGTSGGHNEQFF.

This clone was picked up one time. CDR3 in amino acids: CASSLAPAWTPLPRDRYEQYF. CDR3 nucleotides: TGTGCCAGCAGCTTAGCCCCGGCGTGGACTCCACTGCCGCGAGACCGGTACGAGCAGTACTTC. The chain carries TRBV7-6 and TRBJ2-7; D possibly corresponds to TRBD2 (5 bases). From germline, CDR1 is SGHVS and CDR2 FNYEAQ. The CDR3 is 21 amino acids. V was clipped by 0 bases and J by 4 bases, with 31 bases between them.

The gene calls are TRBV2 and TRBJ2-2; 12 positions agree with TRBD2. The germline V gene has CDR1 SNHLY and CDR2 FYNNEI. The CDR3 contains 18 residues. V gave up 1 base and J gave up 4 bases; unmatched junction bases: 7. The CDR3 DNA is TGTGCCAGCAGTGAAGAGACTAGCGGGGGAGGGGGCACCGGGGAGCTGTTTTTT. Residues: CASSEETSGGGGTGELFF.

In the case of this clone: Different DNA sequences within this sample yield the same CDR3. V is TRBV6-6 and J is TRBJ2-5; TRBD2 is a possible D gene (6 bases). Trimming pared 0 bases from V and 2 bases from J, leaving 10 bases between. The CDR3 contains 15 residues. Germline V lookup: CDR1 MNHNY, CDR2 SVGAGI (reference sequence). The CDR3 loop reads CASSYSGGAQETQYF. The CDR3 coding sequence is TGTGCCAGCAGTTACTCCGGGGGAGCGCAAGAGACCCAGTACTTC.

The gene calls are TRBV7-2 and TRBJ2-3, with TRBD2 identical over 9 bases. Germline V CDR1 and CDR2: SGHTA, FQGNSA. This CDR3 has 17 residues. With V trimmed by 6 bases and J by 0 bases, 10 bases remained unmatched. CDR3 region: CASSTTGTSRSTDTQYF. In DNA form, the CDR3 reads TGTGCCAGCAGTACCACCGGGACTAGCAGAAGCACAGATACGCAGTATTTT.

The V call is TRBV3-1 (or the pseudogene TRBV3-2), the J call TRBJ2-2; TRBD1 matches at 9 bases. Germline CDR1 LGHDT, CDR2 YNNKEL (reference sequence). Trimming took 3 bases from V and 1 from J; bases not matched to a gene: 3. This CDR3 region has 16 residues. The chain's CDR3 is CASSHPGQGNTGELFF. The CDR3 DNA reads TGTGCCAGCAGCCATCCGGGACAGGGGAACACCGGGGAGCTGTTTTTT.

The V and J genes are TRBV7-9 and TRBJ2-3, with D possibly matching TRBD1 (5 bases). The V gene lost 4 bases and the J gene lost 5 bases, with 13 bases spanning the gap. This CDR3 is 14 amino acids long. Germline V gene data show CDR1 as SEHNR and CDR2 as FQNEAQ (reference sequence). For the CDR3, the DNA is TGTGCCAGCAGCTGGGGCGGTCCAGAAGATACGCAGTATTTT. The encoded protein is CASSWGGPEDTQYF.

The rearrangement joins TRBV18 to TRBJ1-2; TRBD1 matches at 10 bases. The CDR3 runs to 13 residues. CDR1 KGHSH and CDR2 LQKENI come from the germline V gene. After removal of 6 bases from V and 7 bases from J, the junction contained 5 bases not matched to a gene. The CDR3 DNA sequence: TGTGCCAGCTCCCCGGACAGGGGGGTTGGCTACACCTTC. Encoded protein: CASSPDRGVGYTF.

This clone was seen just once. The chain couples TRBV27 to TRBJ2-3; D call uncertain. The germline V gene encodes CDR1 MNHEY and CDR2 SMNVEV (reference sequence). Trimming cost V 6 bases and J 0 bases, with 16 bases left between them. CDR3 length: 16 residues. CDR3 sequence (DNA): TGTGCCAGCAGGGGTCGAATACTATCTAGCACAGATACGCAGTATTTT. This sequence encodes CASRGRILSSTDTQYF.

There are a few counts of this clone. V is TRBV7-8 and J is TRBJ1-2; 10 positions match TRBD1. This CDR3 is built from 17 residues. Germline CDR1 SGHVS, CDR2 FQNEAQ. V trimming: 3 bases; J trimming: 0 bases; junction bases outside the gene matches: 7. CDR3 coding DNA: TGTGCCAGCAGCTTGAGGGGACAGGGGCCCTCTAACTATGGCTACACCTTC. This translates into CASSLRGQGPSNYGYTF.

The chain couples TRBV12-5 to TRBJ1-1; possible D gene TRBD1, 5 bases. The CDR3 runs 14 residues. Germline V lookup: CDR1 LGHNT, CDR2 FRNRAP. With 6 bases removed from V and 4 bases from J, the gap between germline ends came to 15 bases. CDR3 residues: CASGNPTDSTEAFF. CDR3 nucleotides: TGTGCTAGTGGGAACCCGACAGACTCCACTGAAGCTTTCTTT.

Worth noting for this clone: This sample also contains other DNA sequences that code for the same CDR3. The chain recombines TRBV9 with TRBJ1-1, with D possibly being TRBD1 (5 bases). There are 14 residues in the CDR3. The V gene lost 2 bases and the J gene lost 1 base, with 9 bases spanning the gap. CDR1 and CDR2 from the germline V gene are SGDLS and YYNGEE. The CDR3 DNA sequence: TGTGCCAGCAGCGTCGGAGACAGGAACACTGAAGCTTTCTTT. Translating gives CASSVGDRNTEAFF. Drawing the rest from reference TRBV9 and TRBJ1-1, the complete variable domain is DSGVTQTPKHLITATGQRVTLRCSPRSGDLSVYWYQQSLDQGLQFLIQYYNGEERAKGNILERFSAQQFPDLHSELNLSSLELGDSALYFCASSVGDRNTEAFFGQGTRLTVV.

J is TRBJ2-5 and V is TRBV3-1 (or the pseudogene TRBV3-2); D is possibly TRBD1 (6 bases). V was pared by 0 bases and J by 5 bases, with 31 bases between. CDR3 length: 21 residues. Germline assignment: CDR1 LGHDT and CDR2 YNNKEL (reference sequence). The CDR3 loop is CASSQDLRGERGSLSPETQYF. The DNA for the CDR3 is TGTGCCAGCAGCCAAGACCTACGAGGGGAGAGGGGGTCACTAAGTCCGGAGACCCAGTACTTC.

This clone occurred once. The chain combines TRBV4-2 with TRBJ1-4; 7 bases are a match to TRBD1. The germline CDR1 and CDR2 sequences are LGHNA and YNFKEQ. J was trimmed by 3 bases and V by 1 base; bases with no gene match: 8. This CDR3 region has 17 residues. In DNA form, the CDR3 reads TGTGCCAGCAGCCAAGCACCAAGGGGGCAAGCTAATGAAAAACTGTTTTTT. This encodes CASSQAPRGQANEKLFF.

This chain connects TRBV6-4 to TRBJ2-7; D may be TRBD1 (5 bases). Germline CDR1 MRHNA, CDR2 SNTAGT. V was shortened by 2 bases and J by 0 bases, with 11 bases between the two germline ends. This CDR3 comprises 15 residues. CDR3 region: CASSDQPTVSYEQYF. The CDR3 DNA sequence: TGTGCCAGCAGTGACCAACCGACAGTCTCCTACGAGCAGTACTTC.

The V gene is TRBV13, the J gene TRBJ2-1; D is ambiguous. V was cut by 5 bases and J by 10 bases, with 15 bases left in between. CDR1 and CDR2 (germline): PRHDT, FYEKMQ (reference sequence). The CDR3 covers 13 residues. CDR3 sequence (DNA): TGTGCCAGCAGCACCCCTCTGAGCAGGGAGCAGTTCTTC. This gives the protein CASSTPLSREQFF.

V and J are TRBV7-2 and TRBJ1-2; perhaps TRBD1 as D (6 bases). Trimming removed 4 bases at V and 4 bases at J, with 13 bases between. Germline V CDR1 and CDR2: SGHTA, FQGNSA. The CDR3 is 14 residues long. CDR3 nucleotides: TGTGCCAGCAGCTCACAGGGCTTCAGCTATGGCTACACCTTC. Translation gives CASSSQGFSYGYTF.

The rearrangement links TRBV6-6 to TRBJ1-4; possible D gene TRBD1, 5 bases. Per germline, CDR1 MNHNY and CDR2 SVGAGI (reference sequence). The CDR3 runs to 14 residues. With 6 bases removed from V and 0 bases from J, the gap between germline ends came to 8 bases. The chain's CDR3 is CASSQTATNEKLFF. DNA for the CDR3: TGTGCCAGCAGCCAGACAGCAACTAATGAAAAACTGTTTTTT.

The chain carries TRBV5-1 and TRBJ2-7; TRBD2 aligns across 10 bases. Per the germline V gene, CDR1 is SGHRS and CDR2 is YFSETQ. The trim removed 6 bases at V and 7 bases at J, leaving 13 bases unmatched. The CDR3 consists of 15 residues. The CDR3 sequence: CASTTSGALLGEQYF. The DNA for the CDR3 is TGCGCCAGCACTACTAGCGGGGCCCTCCTGGGGGAGCAGTACTTC.

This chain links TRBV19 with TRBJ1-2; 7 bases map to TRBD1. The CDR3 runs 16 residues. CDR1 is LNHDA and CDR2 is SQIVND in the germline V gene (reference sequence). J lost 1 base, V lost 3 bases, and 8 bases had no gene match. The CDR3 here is CASSIGSGQYNYGYTF. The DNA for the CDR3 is TGTGCCAGTAGTATCGGTTCGGGACAGTATAACTATGGCTACACCTTC.